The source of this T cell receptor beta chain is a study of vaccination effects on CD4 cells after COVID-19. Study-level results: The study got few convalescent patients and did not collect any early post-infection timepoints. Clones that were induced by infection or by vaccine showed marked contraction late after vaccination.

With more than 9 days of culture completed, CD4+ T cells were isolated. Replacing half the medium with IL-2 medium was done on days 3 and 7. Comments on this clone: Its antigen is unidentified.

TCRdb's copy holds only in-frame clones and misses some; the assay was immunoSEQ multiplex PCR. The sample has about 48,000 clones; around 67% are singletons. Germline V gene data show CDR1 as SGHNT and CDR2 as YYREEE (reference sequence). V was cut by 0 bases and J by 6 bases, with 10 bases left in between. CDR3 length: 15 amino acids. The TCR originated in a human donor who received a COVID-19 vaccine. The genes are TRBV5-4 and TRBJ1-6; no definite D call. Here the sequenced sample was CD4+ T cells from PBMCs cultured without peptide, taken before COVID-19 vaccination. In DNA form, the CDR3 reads TGTGCCAGCAGCTTGGCCGGACGAGTTAATTCACCCCTCCACTTT. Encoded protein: CASSLAGRVNSPLHF.